Sequencing of this TCR beta chain was carried out in a study of T cell changes during pregnancy in multiple sclerosis. The data were produced by immunoSEQ multiplex PCR, yet TCRdb's version contains in-frame clones alone and is incomplete. The sample shows about 100,000 clones, 91% of them seen only once. Germline-derived CDR1 and CDR2 are SEHNR and FQNEAQ (reference sequence). This CDR3 has 13 amino acids. V lost 1 base, J lost 3 bases, and 6 bases lay in between. This clonotype was obtained from a female donor with multiple sclerosis, enrolled in a pregnancy study. The chain is built from TRBV7-9 and TRBJ1-1; D is uncertain. The material was peripheral blood, obtained after pregnancy. The chain's CDR3 is CASSLVRDTEAFF. CDR3 coding DNA: TGTGCCAGCAGCTTAGTGAGGGACACTGAAGCTTTCTTT.